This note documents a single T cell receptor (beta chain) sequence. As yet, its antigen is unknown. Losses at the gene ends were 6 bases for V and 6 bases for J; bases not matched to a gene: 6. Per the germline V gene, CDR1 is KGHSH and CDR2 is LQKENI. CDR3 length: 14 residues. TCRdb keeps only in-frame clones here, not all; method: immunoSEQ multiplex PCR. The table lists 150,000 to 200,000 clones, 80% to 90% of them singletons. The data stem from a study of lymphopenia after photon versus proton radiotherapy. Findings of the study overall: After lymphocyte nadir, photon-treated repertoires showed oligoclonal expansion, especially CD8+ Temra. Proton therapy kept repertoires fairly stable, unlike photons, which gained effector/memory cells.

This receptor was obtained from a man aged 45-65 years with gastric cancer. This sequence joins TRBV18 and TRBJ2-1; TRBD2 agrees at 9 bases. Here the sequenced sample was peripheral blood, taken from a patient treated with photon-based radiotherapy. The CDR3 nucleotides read TGTGCCAGCTCCCGGACTAGCGATGGCAATGAGCAGTTCTTC. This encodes CASSRTSDGNEQFF.